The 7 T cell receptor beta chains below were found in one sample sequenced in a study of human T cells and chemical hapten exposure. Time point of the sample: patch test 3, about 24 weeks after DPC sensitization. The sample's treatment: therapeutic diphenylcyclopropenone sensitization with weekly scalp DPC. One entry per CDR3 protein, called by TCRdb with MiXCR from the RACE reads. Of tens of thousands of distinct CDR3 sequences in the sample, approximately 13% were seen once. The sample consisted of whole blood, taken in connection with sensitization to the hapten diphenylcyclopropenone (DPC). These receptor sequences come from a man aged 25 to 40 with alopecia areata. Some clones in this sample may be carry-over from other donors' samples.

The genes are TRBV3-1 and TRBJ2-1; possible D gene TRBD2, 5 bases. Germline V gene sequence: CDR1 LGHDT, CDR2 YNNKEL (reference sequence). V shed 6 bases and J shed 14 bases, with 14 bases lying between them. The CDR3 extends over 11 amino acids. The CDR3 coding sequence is TGTGCCAGCAGTGTCGGGGAATCAAAGTTCTTC. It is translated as CASSVGESKFF.

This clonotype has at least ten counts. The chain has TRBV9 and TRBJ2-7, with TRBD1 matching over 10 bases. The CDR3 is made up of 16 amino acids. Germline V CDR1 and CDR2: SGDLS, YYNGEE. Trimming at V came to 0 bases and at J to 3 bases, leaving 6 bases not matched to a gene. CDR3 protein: CASSVGTGGTFYEQYF. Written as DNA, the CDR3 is TGTGCCAGCAGCGTAGGGACAGGGGGAACTTTCTACGAGCAGTACTTC.

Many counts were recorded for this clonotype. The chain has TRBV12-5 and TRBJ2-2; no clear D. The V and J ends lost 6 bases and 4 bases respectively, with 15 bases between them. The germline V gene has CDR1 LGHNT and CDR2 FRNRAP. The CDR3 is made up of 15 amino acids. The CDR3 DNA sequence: TGTGCTAGTGGGAGTTTTGGATTGTCCACCGGGGAGCTGTTTTTT. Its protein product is CASGSFGLSTGELFF. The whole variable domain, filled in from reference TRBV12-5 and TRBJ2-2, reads DARVTQTPRHKVTEMGQEVTMRCQPILGHNTVFWYRQTMMQGLELLAYFRNRAPLDDSGMPKDRFSAEMPDATLATLKIQPSEPRDSAVYFCASGSFGLSTGELFFGEGSRLTVL.

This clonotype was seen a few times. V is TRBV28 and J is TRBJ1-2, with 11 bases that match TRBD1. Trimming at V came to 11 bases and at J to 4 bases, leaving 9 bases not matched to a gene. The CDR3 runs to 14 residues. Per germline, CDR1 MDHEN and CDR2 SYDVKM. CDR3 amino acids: CAAAPGTGGYGYTF. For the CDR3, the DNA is TGTGCCGCTGCCCCTGGGACAGGGGGCTATGGCTACACCTTC.

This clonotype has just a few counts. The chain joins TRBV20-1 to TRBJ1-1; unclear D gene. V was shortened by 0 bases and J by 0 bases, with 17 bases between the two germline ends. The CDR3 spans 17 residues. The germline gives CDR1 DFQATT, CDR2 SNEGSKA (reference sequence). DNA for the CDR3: TGCAGTGCTAGAGATCCGCGGGCAGGCCTCATGAACACTGAAGCTTTCTTT. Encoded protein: CSARDPRAGLMNTEAFF.

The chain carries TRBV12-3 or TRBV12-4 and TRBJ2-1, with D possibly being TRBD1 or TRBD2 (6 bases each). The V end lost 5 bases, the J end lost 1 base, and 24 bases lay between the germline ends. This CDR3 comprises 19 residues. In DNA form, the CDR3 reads TGTGCCAGCAGTGCACTACACCTACAGGGACTGGGATCCTACAATGAGCAGTTCTTC. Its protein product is CASSALHLQGLGSYNEQFF.

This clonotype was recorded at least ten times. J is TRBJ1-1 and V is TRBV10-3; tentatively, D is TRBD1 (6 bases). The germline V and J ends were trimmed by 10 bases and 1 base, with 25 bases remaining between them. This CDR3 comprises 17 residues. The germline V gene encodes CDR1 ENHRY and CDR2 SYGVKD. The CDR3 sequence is CATSPPTGGQGNTEAFF. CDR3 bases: TGTGCCACCAGCCCCCCAACGGGGGGCCAGGGGAACACTGAAGCTTTCTTT.